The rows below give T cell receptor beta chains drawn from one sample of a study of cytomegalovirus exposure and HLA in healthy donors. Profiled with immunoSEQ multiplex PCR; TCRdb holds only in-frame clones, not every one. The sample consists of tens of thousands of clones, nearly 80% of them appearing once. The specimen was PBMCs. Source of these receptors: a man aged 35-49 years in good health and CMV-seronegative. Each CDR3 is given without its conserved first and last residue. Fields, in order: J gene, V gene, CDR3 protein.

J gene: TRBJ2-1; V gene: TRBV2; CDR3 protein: ASRKTGTGVDEQF
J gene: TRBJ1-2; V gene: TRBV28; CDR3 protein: ASSRTGRVVYGYT
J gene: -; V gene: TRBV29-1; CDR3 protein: SVFRDRVGEQY
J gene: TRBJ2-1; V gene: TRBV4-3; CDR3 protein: ASSHGAGGNEQF
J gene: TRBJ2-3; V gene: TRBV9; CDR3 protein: ASSARTGASTDTQY
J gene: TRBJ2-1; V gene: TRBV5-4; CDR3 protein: ASTPGERGYNEQF
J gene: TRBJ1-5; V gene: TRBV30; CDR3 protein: AWSVRRGSNQPQH
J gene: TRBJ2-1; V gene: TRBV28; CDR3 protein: ASSFLAGVSRDEQF
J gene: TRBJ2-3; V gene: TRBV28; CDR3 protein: ASNFGPRGTDTQY
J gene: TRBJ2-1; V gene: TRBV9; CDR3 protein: ASSPSVEPRESNEQF
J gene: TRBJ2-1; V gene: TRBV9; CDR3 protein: ASSVGLAGGYNEQF
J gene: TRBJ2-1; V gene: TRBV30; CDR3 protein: AWSRQVNEQF
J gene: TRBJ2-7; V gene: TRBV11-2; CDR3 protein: ASAVGAAYEQY
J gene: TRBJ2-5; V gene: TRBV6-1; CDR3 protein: ASSDGRRAGETQY
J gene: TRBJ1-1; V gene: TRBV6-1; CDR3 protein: ASSARTDSNAF
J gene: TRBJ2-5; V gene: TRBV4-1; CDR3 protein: ASSQDGGGRALETQY
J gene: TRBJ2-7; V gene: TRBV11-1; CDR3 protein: ASSVRTGGEQY
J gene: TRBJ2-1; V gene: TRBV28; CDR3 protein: ASTYSGASNNEQF
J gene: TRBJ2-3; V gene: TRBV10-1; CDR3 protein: ASSGLAGGPNTQY
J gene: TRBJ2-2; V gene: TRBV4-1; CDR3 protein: ASSLTGGVAGGDTGELF
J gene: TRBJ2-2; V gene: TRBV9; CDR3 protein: ASSPLTGTGELF
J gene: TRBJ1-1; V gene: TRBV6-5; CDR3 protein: ASSPRAGEAF
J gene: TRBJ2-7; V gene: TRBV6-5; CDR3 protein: ASSYSAGEQY
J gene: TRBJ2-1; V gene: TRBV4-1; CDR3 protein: ASSFYLAGTYNEQF
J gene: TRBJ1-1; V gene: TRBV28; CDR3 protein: ASSLRPSGVTEAF
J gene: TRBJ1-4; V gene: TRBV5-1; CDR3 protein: ASSRDRQATNEKLF
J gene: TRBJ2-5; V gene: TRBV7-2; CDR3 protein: ASSSATGSQETQY
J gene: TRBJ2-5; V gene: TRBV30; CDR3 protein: AWSMSSGKETQY
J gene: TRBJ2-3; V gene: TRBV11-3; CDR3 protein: ASSSSTGVLADTQY
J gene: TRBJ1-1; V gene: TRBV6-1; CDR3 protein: ASSKLGQRNTEAF
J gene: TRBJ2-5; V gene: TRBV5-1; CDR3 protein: ASSLEASGEQETQY
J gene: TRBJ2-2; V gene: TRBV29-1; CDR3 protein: SVGLAGRNTGELF
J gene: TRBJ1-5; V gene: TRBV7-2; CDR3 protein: ASSSGTGANQPQH
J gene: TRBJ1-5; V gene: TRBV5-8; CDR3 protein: ASSLEGHGAQPQH
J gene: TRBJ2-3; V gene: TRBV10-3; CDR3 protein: AIRPGLITDTQY
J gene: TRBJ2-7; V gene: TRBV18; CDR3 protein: ASSAGSSGIYEQY
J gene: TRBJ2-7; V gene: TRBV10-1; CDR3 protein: ASSASGRGEQY
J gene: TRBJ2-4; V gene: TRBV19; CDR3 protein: ASSTPAGGPNIQY
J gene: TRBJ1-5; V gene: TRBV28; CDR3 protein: ASNRDSSNQPQH
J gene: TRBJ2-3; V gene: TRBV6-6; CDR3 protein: ASSSWAADTQY
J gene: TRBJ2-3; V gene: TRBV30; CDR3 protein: AWSVLAGVHTQY
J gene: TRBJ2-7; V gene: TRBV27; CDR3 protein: ASSPRDRLYEQY
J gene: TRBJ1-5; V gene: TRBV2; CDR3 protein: ASSASWRGFGQPQH
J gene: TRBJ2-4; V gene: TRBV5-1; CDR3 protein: ASSLDLAGEGDIQY
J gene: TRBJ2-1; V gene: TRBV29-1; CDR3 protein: SVDETSGSLTSYNEQF
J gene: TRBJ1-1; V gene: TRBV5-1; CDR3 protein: ASSLAGGTTRNTEAF
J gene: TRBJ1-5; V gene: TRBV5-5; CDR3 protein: ASRAGGLNQPQH
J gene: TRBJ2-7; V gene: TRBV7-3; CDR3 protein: ASSPSGSSYEQY
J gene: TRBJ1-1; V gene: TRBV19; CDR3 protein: ASSSYRVSTEAF
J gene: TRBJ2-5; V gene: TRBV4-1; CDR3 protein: ASSRRDRERGETQY
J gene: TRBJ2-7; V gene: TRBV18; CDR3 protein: ASSPKILAGVTYEQY
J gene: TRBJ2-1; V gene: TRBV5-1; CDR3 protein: ASRGGGTGTYNEQF
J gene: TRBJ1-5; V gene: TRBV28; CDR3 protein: ASTLTVYSNQPQH
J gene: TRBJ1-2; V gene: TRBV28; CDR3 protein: ASSLLGGVGYT
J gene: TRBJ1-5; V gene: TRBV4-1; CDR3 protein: ASSQRESGESNQPQH
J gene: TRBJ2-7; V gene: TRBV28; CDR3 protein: ASSPSGGRDAYEQY
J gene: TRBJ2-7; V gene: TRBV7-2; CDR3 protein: ASSSDYEQY
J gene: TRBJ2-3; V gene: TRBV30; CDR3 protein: AWRVTQGTTTQY
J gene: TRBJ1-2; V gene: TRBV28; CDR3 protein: ALYSGGYT